Following are 8 T cell receptor beta chains from one sample sequenced in a study of shared clonotypes between healthy human individuals. TCRdb's copy holds only in-frame clones and misses some; the assay was immunoSEQ multiplex PCR. Among around 690,000 clones, 90% were seen once, and the ten largest hold around a third. The sample consisted of memory CD8+ T cells from PBMCs. Subset noted: CD45RO+ cells pooled with CCR7-negative TemRA cells. These receptors originate from a man aged 18 to 30 in good health. Some clones in this sample may be carry-over from other donors' samples.

The V and J genes are TRBV10-3 and TRBJ1-4, with D unresolved. Trimming removed 3 bases at V and 0 bases at J, with 14 bases between. The CDR3 is made up of 17 amino acids. Germline V gives CDR1 ENHRY, CDR2 SYGVKD. CDR3 bases: TGTGCCATCAGTGACCGACGAGAGTCTGCAACTAATGAAAAACTGTTTTTT. Amino acid sequence: CAISDRRESATNEKLFF.

The chain couples TRBV6-5 to TRBJ1-1; D unclear. Between the trimmed V and J ends, which lost 4 bases and 4 bases, there was a span of 10 bases. Germline-derived CDR1 and CDR2 are MNHEY and SVGAGI. CDR3 length equals 13 residues. The CDR3 DNA reads TGTGCCAGCAGTTCCCACCCCGGCACTGAAGCTTTCTTT. Translated: CASSSHPGTEAFF.

The rearrangement joins TRBV10-3 to TRBJ1-1; D not resolved. Per germline, CDR1 ENHRY and CDR2 SYGVKD. Trimming removed 0 bases at V and 1 base at J, with 9 bases between. The CDR3 runs 15 residues. The CDR3 is CAISESTPGNTEAFF. CDR3 coding DNA: TGTGCCATCAGTGAGTCGACTCCGGGGAACACTGAAGCTTTCTTT.

This rearrangement joins TRBV4-1 to TRBJ1-5; D may be TRBD1 (5 bases). Germline CDR1 is MGHRA and CDR2 is YSYEKL. This CDR3 spans 20 amino acids. Trimming cost V 4 bases and J 2 bases, with 27 bases left between them. DNA for the CDR3: TGCGCCAGCAGCCCTCGGCTGCCCGGGGACCTCCTAGGCGGCAATCAGCCCCAGCATTTT. Translated, it gives CASSPRLPGDLLGGNQPQHF.

Concerning this clone itself: Compared with germline, one end of the junction differs, possibly owing to a read error. J is TRBJ2-7 and V is TRBV27, with 7 nucleotides matching TRBD1. The length of the CDR3 is 17 residues. Germline V gene lookup returns CDR1 MNHEY and CDR2 SMNVEV (reference sequence). The CDR3 is CASSLSSWTGTSSEQYF. CDR3 nucleotide sequence: TGTGCCAGCAGTTTATCGAGTTGGACAGGTACCTCCTCCGAGCAGTACTTC.

This rearrangement joins TRBV9 to TRBJ1-2; D not certain. This CDR3 is built from 14 residues. CDR1 and CDR2 from the germline V gene are SGDLS and YYNGEE. Between the trimmed V and J ends, which lost 0 bases and 4 bases, there was a span of 10 bases. The CDR3 loop is CASSVGAQIYGYTF. In DNA, the CDR3 is TGTGCCAGCAGCGTAGGCGCACAGATCTATGGCTACACCTTC. Full variable domain (rest looked up from reference TRBV9 and TRBJ1-2): DSGVTQTPKHLITATGQRVTLRCSPRSGDLSVYWYQQSLDQGLQFLIQYYNGEERAKGNILERFSAQQFPDLHSELNLSSLELGDSALYFCASSVGAQIYGYTFGSGTRLTVV.

This clone has a single count. This sequence joins TRBV7-9 and TRBJ2-7; no reliable D call. Trimming stripped 3 bases from V and 2 bases from J, with 23 bases between. The CDR3 loop spans 18 amino acids. Germline assignment: CDR1 SEHNR and CDR2 FQNEAQ (reference sequence). The CDR3 DNA sequence: TGTGCCAGCAGCTTTTCTCACAGCCGCTCAATAGTTCCCTACGAGCAGTACTTC. Translating gives CASSFSHSRSIVPYEQYF.

The rearrangement joins TRBV7-9 to TRBJ2-1; D is undetermined. Trimming took off 7 bases at V and 3 bases at J, with 10 bases between the two ends. The CDR3 is made up of 13 amino acids. The germline gives CDR1 SEHNR, CDR2 FQNEAQ (reference sequence). The CDR3 region is CASIDPNYNEQFF. The CDR3, as DNA: TGTGCCAGCATCGACCCCAACTACAATGAGCAGTTCTTC. Filled out from reference TRBV7-9 and TRBJ2-1, the complete variable domain reads DTGVSQNPRHKITKRGQNVTFRCDPISEHNRLYWYRQTLGQGPEFLTYFQNEAQLEKSRLLSDRFSAERPKGSFSTLEIQRTEQGDSAMYLCASIDPNYNEQFFGPGTRLTVL.